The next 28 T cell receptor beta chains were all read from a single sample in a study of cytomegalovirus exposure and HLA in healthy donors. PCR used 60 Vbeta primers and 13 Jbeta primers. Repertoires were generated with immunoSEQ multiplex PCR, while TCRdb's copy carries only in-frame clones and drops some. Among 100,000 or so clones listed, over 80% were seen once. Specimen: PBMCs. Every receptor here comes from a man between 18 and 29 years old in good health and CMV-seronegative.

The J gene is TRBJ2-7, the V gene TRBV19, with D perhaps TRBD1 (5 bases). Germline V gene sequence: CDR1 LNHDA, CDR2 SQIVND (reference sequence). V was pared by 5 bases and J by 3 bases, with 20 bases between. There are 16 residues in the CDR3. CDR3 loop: CASSRSGASGVYEQYF. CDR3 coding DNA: TGTGCCAGTAGTCGAAGTGGGGCCAGTGGGGTCTACGAGCAGTACTTC.

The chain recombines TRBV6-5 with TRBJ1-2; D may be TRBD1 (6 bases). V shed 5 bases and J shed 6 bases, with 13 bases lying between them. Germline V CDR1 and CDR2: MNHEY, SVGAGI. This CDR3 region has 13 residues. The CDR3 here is CASSGIHRDGYTF. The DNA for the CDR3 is TGTGCCAGCAGTGGTATCCACAGGGATGGCTACACCTTC.

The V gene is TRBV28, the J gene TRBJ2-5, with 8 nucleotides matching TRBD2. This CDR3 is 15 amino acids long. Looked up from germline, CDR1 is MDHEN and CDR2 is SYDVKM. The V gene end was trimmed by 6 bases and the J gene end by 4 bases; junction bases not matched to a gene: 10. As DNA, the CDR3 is TGTGCCAGCAGCCCGCCCCGGGGGGGATTAGAGACCCAGTACTTC. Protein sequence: CASSPPRGGLETQYF.

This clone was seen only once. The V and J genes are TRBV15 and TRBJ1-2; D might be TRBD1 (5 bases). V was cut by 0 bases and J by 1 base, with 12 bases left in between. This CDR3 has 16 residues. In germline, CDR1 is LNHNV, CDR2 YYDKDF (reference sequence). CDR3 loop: CATSREGDDRNYGYTF. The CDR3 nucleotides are TGTGCCACCAGCAGAGAAGGGGATGATCGTAACTATGGCTACACCTTC.

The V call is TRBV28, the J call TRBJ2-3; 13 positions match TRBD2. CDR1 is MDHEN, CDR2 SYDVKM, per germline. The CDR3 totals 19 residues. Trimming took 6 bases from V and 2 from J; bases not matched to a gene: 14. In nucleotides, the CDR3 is TGTGCCAGCAGCTCCATACTAGCGGGAGGGGAGGCGCTCACAGATACGCAGTATTTT. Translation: CASSSILAGGEALTDTQYF.

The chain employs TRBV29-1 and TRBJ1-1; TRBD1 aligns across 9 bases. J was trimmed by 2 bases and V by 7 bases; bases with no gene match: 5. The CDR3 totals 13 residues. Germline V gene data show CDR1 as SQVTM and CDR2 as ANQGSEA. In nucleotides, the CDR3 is TGCAGCGGGATGGGACAGGGAAACACTGAAGCTTTCTTT. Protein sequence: CSGMGQGNTEAFF.

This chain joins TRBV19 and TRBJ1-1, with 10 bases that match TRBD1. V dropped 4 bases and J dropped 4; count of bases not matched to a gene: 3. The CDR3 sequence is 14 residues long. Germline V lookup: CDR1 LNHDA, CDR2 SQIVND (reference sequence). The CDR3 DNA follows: TGTGCCAGTAGTAAAAGGACAGGGGGCACTGAAGCTTTCTTT. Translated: CASSKRTGGTEAFF.

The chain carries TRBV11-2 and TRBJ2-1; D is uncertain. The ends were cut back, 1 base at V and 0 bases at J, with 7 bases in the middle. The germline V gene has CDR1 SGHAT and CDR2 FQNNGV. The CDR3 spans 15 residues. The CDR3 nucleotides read TGTGCCAGCAGCTTAGCGGAGAGCTCCTACAATGAGCAGTTCTTC. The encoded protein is CASSLAESSYNEQFF.

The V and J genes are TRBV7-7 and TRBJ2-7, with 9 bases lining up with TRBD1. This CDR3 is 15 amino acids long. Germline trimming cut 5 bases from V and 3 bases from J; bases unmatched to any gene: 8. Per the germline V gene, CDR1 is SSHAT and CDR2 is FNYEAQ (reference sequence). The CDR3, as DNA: TGTGCCAGCAGCCTTAGACAGGGGGTCAGCTACGAGCAGTACTTC. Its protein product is CASSLRQGVSYEQYF.

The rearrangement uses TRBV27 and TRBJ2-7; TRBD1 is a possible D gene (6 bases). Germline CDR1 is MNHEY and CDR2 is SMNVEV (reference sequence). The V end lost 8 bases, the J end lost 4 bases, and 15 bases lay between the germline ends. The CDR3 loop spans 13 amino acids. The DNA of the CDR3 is TGTGCCAGCGGCCCCGGGACAACTTACGAGCAGTACTTC. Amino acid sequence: CASGPGTTYEQYF.

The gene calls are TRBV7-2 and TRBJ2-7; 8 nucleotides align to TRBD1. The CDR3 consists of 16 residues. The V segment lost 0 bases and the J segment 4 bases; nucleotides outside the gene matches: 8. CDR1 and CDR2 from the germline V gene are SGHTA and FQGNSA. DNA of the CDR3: TGTGCCAGCAGCTTAGCGCTCCGGACAGGGATTTACGAGCAGTACTTC. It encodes CASSLALRTGIYEQYF. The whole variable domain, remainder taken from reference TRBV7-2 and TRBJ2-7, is GAGVSQSPSNKVTEKGKDVELRCDPISGHTALYWYRQSLGQGLEFLIYFQGNSAPDKSGLPSDRFSAERTGGSVSTLTIQRTQQEDSAVYLCASSLALRTGIYEQYFGPGTRLTVT.

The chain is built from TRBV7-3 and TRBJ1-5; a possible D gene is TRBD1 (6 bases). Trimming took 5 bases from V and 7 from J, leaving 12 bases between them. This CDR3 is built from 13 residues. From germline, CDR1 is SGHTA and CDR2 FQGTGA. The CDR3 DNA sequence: TGTGCCAGCAGCCTTAATACAGGGCAGCCCCAGCATTTT. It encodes CASSLNTGQPQHF.

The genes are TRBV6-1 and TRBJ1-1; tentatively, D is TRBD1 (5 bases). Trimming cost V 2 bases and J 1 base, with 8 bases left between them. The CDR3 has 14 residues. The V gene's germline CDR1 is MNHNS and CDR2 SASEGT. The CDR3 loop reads CASSERGQNTEAFF. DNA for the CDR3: TGTGCCAGCAGTGAAAGAGGACAGAACACTGAAGCTTTCTTT.

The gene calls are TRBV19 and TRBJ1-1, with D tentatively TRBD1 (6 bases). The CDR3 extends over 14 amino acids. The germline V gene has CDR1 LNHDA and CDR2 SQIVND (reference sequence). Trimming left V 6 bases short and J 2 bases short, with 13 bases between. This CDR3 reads CASRPGHLNTEAFF. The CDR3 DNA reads TGTGCCAGTAGGCCGGGACACCTCAACACTGAAGCTTTCTTT.

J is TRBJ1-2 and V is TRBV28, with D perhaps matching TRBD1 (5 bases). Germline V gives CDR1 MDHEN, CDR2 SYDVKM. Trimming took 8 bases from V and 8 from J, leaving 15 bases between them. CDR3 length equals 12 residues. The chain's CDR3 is CASGSQGLGYTF. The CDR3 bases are TGTGCCAGCGGCTCGCAGGGTTTGGGCTACACCTTC.

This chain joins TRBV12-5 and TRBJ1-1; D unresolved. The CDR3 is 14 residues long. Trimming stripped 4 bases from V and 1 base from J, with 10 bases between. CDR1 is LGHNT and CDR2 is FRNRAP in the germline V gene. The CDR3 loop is CASGSGLPNTEAFF. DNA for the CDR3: TGTGCTAGTGGTTCCGGACTACCGAACACTGAAGCTTTCTTT.

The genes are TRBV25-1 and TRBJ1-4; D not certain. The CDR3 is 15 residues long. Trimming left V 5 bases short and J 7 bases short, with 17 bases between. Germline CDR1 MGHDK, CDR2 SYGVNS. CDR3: CASSTKLAGSEKLFF. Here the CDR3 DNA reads TGTGCCAGCAGTACTAAATTGGCGGGTAGTGAAAAACTGTTTTTT.

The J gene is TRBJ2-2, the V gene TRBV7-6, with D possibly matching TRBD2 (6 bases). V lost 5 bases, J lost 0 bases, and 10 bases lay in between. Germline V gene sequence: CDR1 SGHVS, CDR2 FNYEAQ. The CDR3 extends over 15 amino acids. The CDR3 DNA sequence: TGTGCCAGCAGCATTCTAGCGTCGAACACCGGGGAGCTGTTTTTT. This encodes CASSILASNTGELFF.

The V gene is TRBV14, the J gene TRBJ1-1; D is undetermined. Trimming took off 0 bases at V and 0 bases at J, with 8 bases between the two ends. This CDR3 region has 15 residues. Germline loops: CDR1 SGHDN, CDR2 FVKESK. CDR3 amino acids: CASSQEPTLNTEAFF. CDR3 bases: TGTGCCAGCAGCCAAGAGCCGACACTGAACACTGAAGCTTTCTTT.

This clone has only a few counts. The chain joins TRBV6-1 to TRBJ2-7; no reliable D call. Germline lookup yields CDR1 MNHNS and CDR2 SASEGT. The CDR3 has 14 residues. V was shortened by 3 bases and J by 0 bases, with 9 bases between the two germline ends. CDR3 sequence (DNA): TGTGCCAGCAGTGATAGGCGGATCTCCTACGAGCAGTACTTC. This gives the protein CASSDRRISYEQYF.

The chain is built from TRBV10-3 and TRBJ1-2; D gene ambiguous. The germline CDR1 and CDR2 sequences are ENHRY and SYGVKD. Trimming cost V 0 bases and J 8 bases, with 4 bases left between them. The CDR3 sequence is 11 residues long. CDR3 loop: CAISESRGYTF. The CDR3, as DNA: TGTGCCATCAGTGAGTCTCGGGGCTACACCTTC.

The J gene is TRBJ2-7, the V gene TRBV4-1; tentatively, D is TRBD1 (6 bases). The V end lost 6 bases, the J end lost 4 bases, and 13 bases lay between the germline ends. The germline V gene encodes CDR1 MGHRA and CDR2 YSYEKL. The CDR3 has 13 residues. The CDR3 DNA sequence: TGCGCCAGCAGACCAACAGGGAAATACGAGCAGTACTTC. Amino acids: CASRPTGKYEQYF.

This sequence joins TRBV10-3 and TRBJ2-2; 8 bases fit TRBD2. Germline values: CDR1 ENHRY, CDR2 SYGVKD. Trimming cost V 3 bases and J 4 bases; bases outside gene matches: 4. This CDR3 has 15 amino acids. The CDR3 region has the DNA TGTGCCATCAGTGACTGGGCGGGAGGCACCGGGGAGCTGTTTTTT. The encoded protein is CAISDWAGGTGELFF.

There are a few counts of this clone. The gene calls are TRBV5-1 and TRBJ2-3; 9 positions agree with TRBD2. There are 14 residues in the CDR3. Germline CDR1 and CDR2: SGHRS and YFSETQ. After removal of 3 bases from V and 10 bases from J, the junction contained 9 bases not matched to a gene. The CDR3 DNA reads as TGCGCCAGCAGCTCGGATAGCGGGAGATTGGCGCAGTATTTT. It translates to CASSSDSGRLAQYF.

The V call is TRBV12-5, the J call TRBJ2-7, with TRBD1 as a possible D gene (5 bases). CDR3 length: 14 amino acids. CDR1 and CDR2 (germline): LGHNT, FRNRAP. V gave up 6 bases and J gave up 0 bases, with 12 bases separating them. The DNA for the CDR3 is TGTGCTAGTGGGTTTGACAGTAGCTCCTACGAGCAGTACTTC. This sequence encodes CASGFDSSSYEQYF.

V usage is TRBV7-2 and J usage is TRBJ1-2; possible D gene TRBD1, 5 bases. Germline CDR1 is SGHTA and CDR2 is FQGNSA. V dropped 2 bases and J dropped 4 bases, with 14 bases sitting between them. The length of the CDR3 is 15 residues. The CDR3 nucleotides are TGTGCCAGCAGCTTAATTAGGGGCCGACTCTATGGCTACACCTTC. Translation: CASSLIRGRLYGYTF. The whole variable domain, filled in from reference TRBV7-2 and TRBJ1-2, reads GAGVSQSPSNKVTEKGKDVELRCDPISGHTALYWYRQSLGQGLEFLIYFQGNSAPDKSGLPSDRFSAERTGGSVSTLTIQRTQQEDSAVYLCASSLIRGRLYGYTFGSGTRLTVV.

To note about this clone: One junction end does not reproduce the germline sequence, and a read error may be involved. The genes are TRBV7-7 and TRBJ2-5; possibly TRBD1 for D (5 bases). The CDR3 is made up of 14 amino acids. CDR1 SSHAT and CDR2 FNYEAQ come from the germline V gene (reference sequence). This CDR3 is CASSPSVGEETQYF. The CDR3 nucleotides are TGTGCTAGCAGCCCGTCGGTAGGGGAAGAGACCCAGTACTTC.

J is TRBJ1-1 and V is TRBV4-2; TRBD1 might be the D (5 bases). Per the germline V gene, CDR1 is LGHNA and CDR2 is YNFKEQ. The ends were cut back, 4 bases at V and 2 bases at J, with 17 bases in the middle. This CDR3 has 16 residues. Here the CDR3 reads CASSPFGRGYNTEAFF. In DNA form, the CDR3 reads TGTGCCAGCAGCCCTTTCGGGAGGGGATATAACACTGAAGCTTTCTTT.